This T cell receptor (beta chain) was obtained from a study of regulatory T cells in long-lasting Graves disease. This clonotype was seen at least ten times. V was clipped by 1 base and J by 9 bases, with 10 bases between them. The CDR3 covers 13 residues. From germline, CDR1 is SNHLY and CDR2 FYNNEI. Researchers made TCR beta libraries by using iRepertoire HTBI primers and running Arm-PCR on CDR3 regions. TCRdb ran MiXCR on the multiplex PCR reads and lists one entry per CDR3 protein. Seen here are 400,000 to 450,000 distinct CDR3 sequences, about 16% observed once, and the top ten hold about 10%. The time point here: newly diagnosed GD, antithyroid drugs for less than 3 months. The TCR library was prepared using RNA isolated from PBMCs. This sample was shared with a second study, whose subject was T cells in Graves' hyperthyroidism and ophthalmopathy. That work contributes: During a first-round RT-PCR of the TCR CDR3, the HTBI primer set was used.

The source of this sequence is a woman aged 25 to 39 with Graves disease. The specimen comprised peripheral blood mononuclear cells (PBMCs), sampled at new diagnosis, from a patient treated with antithyroid drugs. The rearrangement joins TRBV2 to TRBJ1-5; no reliable D call. CDR3 sequence: CASSEDLRGPQHF. The CDR3 DNA sequence: TGTGCCAGCAGTGAAGACCTCCGGGGGCCCCAGCATTTT.